Given below is one T cell receptor (beta chain) in context. Sequencing used cDNA as its template, made by extracting RNA and reverse transcribing it. Data came from immunoSEQ multiplex PCR; TCRdb stores just in-frame clones and leaves some out. The profile shows 150,000 to 200,000 clones, 60% of them singletons. The sample's treatment: oral pan-JAK inhibitor, 5-10 mg twice daily. The germline V gene encodes CDR1 ENHRY and CDR2 SYGVKD. Trimming removed 4 bases from V and 7 bases from J, with 13 bases in between. The CDR3 length is 14 residues. The sample is drawn from a study of CD8+ T cells in alopecia areata.

This receptor was identified in a human donor with alopecia areata. This sample comprised CD4+ T cells sorted from blood, obtained at week 24, from a patient treated with tofacitinib. This chain joins TRBV10-3 and TRBJ2-2; D gene ambiguous. Here the CDR3 reads CAISGTTVGGELFF. As DNA, the CDR3 is TGTGCCATCAGTGGGACCACTGTTGGCGGGGAGCTGTTTTTT.